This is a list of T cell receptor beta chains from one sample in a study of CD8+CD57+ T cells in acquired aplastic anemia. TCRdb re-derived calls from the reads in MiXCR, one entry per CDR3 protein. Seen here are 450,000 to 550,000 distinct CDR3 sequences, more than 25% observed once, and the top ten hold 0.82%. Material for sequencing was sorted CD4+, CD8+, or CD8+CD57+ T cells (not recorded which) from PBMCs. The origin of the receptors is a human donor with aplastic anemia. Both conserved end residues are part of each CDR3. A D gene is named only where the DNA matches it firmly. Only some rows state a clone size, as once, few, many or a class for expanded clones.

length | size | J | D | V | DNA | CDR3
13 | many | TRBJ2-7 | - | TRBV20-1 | TGCAGTGCTAGAGATCCGTCCAGCTCCGAGCAGTACTTC | CSARDPSSSEQYF
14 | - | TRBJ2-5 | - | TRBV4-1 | TGCGCCAGCAGCACAGGGTTTATCGGGGAGACCCAGTACTTC | CASSTGFIGETQYF
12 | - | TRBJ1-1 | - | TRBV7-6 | TGTGCCAGCAGCCCCATGGGGACTGAAGCTTTCTTT | CASSPMGTEAFF
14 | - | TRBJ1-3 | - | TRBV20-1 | TGCAGTGCTAGCGAAACAGGGTCTGGAAACACCATATATTTT | CSASETGSGNTIYF
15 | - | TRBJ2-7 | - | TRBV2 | TGTGCCAGCAGTACCCCATCGAGGGTGCCGGACGAGCAGTACTTC | CASSTPSRVPDEQYF
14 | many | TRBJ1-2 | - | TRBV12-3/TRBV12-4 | TGTGCCAGCACCATAGGACACACTAACTATGGCTACACCTTC | CASTIGHTNYGYTF
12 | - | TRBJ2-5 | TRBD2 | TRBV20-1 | TGCAGTGCTGGGGTGGGGGGGGAGACCCAGTACTTC | CSAGVGGETQYF
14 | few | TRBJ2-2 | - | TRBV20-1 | TGCAGTGCCCGCGGCCTTTTGAACACCGGGGAGCTGTTTTTT | CSARGLLNTGELFF
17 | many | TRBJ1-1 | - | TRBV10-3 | TGTGCCATCAGTGAGTCGGAAAACGTCCCGAGGAACACTGAAGCTTTCTTT | CAISESENVPRNTEAFF
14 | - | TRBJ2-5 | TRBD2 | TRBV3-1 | TGTGCCAGCAGCCAAGCCGCGGGAGGCGAGACCCAGTACTTC | CASSQAAGGETQYF
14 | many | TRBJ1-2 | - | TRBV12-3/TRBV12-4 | TGTGCCAGCAGTCCGCGAGGCCGCGCTTATGGCTACACCTTC | CASSPRGRAYGYTF
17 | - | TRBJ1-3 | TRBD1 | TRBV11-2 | TGTGCCAGCAGCTCAGGACAGGGGTATTTTTCTGGAAACACCATATATTTT | CASSSGQGYFSGNTIYF
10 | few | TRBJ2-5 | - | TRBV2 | TGTGCTAGTCACGGGGAGACCCAGTACTTC | CASHGETQYF
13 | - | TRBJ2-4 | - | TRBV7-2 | TGTGCCAGCAGTTTCCGGGAAAAAAACATTCAGTACTTC | CASSFREKNIQYF
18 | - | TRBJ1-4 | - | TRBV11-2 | TGTGCCAGCAGCTTAGTGTCTGATTTCCCTGCAACTAATGAAAAACTGTTTTTT | CASSLVSDFPATNEKLFF
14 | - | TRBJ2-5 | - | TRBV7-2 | TGCGCCAGCAGCTTAGAACTTAGCGTGGAGACCCAGCACTTC | CASSLELSVETQHF
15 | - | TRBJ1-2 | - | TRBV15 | TGTGCCACCAGCAGAGGATCCGGGACGCTCTATGGCTACACCTTC | CATSRGSGTLYGYTF
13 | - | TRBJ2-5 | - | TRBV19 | TGTGCCAGTAGTCCCCGGTATGGAGAGACCCAGTACTTC | CASSPRYGETQYF
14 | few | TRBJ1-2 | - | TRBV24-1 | TGTGCCACCAGTGATGGGCAGGGGACCTATGGCTACACCTTC | CATSDGQGTYGYTF
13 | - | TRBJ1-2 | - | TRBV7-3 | TGTGCCAGCAGTCCCGGGCACATCTACGGCTACACCTTC | CASSPGHIYGYTF
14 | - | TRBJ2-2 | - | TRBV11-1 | TGTGCCAGCAGCTTCAATAGGGCGGTCGGGGAGCTGTTTTTT | CASSFNRAVGELFF
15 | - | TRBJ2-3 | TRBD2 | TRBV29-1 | TGCAGCGTTGAACTAGCGGTTAGATACACAGATACGCAGTATTTT | CSVELAVRYTDTQYF
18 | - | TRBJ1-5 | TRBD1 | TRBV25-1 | TGTGCCAGCTCACCACGGGCTCAGGGGGGAGTTAGCAATCAGCCCCAGCATTTT | CASSPRAQGGVSNQPQHF
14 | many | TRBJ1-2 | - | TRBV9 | TGTGCCAGCAGCCCTCCGGGGGCGGTCTATGGCTACACCTTC | CASSPPGAVYGYTF
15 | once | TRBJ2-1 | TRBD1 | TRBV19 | TGTGCCTGGAGCGCAGGGGACAGGTGGGCTCAGGGGCAGTTCTTC | CAWSAGDRWAQGQFF
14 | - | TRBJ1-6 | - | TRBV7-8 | TGTGCCAGCAGAACTGACACCCATAATTCACCCCTCCACTTT | CASRTDTHNSPLHF
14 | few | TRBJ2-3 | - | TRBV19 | TGTGCCAGTGAGGGGACTCCTCGCACAGATACGCAGTATTTT | CASEGTPRTDTQYF
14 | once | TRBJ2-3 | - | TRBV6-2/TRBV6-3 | TGTGCCAGCAGTAAGGGATCTAGCACAGATACGCAGTATTTT | CASSKGSSTDTQYF
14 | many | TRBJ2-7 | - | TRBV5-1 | TGCGCCAGCAGCCTCGGGGACAACTCCTACGAGCAGTACTTC | CASSLGDNSYEQYF
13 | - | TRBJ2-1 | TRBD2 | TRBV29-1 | TGCAGCGTTGAAACAACTAGCGGGAGGGGGCAGTTCTTC | CSVETTSGRGQFF
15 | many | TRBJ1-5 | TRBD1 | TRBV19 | TGTGCCAGTAGTATTACTGGACAGGGAATTCAGCCCCAGCATTTT | CASSITGQGIQPQHF
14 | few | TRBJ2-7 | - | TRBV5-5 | TGTGCCAGCAGCTTGTGGCTGGTCTCCTACGAGCAGTACTTC | CASSLWLVSYEQYF
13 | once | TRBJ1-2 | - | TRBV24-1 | TGTGCCACCAGTGAGGGGTGGGACTATGGCTACACCTTC | CATSEGWDYGYTF
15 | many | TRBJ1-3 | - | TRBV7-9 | TGTGCCAGCAAGGCCGGGACCCTCTCTGGAAACACCATATATTTT | CASKAGTLSGNTIYF
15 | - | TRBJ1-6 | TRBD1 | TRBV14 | TGTGCCAGCAGCCCCCGGGACAGGGGTATCTCACCCCTCCACTTT | CASSPRDRGISPLHF
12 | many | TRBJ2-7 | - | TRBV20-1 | TGCAGTGCTAGAGATCGGGATTCCGAGCAGTACTTC | CSARDRDSEQYF
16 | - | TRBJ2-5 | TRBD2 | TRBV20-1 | TGCAGTGCTAGACGCCGTCTAGCGGGCAACCAAGAGACCCAGTACTTC | CSARRRLAGNQETQYF
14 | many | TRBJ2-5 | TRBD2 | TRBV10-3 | TGTGCCATCAAACAGACTAGCGGCCAAGAGACCCAGTACTTC | CAIKQTSGQETQYF
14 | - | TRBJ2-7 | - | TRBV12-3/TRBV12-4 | TGTGCCAGCAGTTTTGGTGGCCTCACGGACGAGCAGTACTTC | CASSFGGLTDEQYF
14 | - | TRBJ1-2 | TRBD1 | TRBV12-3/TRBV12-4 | TGTGCCAGCAGGTTTCTGGGACAGGGTTCTGGCTACACCTTC | CASRFLGQGSGYTF